This TCR beta chain came from a study of CD8 T cells in ankylosing spondylitis. TCR beta libraries were made by quantitative 5'-RACE with molecular barcodes. One entry per CDR3 protein results from TCRdb running MiXCR on the 5' RACE reads. The sample has under 950,000 distinct CDR3 sequences, about 20% seen once. CDR3 length equals 18 residues. Germline V CDR1 and CDR2: SGHVS, FQNEAQ. V trimming: 2 bases; J trimming: 0 bases; junction bases outside the gene matches: 7. General study points: In synovial fluid and blood from reactive arthritis, some motif variants were previously reported. The study looked at matched synovial fluid samples from ankylosing spondylitis patients. Disease-linked clones were reported to be significantly enriched there. A TCR beta motif made of 7 to 9 highly homologous variants seemed typical of ankylosing spondylitis blood.

Concerning this clonotype: Its antigen is as yet unknown.

The chain couples TRBV7-8 to TRBJ2-2, with 9 bases lining up with TRBD1. Sequencing input: blood, either unsorted or a sorted T cell fraction (not recorded which). The source is a male donor with ankylosing spondylitis. The CDR3: CASSLLRGQGPNTGELFF. The CDR3 region has the DNA TGTGCCAGCAGCTTACTCCGAGGACAGGGGCCGAACACCGGGGAGCTGTTTTTT.